This TCR beta chain was found in a study of cytomegalovirus exposure and HLA in healthy donors (dated by TCRdb to 2015 to 2018). General notes on the study: An earlier analysis of some 620 of the donors reported about 300 Gb of sequence data and 95 million to 120 million unique TCR beta sequences obtained from around 190 million T cells. An early release covering roughly 640 HLA-typed donors comprised around 300 gigabases of sequencing data and roughly 85 million unique TCR sequences. Of the roughly 410 genotyped donors, 81% were placed in the genetic ancestry cluster associated with self-reported Caucasian donors. The study was designed to test whether signatures of past pathogen exposure could be identified by cataloging public T cell receptors. Using immunosequencing, the study profiled T cell repertoires from 666 subjects and related those repertoires to cytomegalovirus serostatus. A separate validation cohort of over a hundred different subjects was used in addition to the 666-subject first cohort. To predict cytomegalovirus infection status, the study brought together high-throughput TCR immunosequencing, statistical association of individual TCRs with disease status, and machine learning. A later analysis re-examined previously published TCR beta repertoires from just over 650 donors and added high-resolution HLA genotyping to investigate patterns of TCR occurrence. In the later analysis, no new phenotypic data were used to find candidate immune exposures; instead, reliance was placed on TCR beta sequences and their occurrence across donors. To decide whether each TCR beta V gene segment behaved as functional or pseudogenic, an earlier analysis of nearly 600 of the donors relied on high-throughput TCR beta sequencing. Donor age, sex, ethnicity and CMV serostatus were collected together with the repertoire data. In a later genetic analysis, genome-wide SNP genotypes for about 55% of the roughly 670 donors were used, and that subset was treated as a discovery cohort. Every discovery cohort repertoire had been produced on one sequencing platform. Both class I and class II loci were covered by HLA typing, at four-digit resolution. The number of donors typed differed by locus, with about 620-630 for A, B, C, DRB1 and DQB1, around 500 for DQA1, 600 to 610 for DPA1, and approximately 470 for DPB1. Because of strong linkage in the cohort, roughly 5 DR-DQ haplotypes were treated as single units for association and clustering. Among approximately 370 genotyped donors of the cohort, an average of approximately 220,000 unique TCR beta nucleotide sequences was sequenced per donor, of which approximately 19% were non-productive. Findings and caveats that apply to the study as a whole: Compared with equally common non-associated chains, HLA-associated TCR beta chains in a later analysis were more clonally expanded and had lower generation probabilities. HLA typing was unavailable for some donors at each locus, so association tests used only the typed subset. Some IMGT-functional V segments, including TRBV6-2 and TRBV6-3, could not be distinguished by the 87-base-pair reads and were therefore excluded. Broadly in line with IMGT annotations, most TCR beta V segments showed up in productive rearrangements about 90% or about 30% of the time in an earlier analysis of about 500 of the donors. In this cohort, only TCR beta chains were sequenced, and detectable features were limited by the absence of alpha or paired-chain data. Specific HLA alleles were associated with more than 15,000 TCR beta sequences at a false discovery rate of 0.05 in a later analysis. Sequencing depth was assumed to be roughly uniform across donors in the presence/absence analyses, though that assumption may not hold. The only immune exposure information available for the cohort was CMV serostatus. In both the original and validation cohorts, the classifier was reported to diagnose cytomegalovirus status with high specificity and sensitivity. According to a later genetic analysis, donors in an Asian-associated ancestry cluster had fewer N-insertions in productive TCRs than the roughly 670-donor mean. A total of 150 to 200 TCR beta chains were listed by the study as associated with cytomegalovirus. In a later genetic analysis, a missense DCLRE1C variant was associated with V-gene and J-gene trimming of TCR beta chains, and the association was replicated in an independent cohort. Seventeen rarely observed V segments, including chromosome 9 orphons, were excluded from the earlier analysis of about 610 of the donors because counts were too low. When HLA alleles, especially DR and DQ, strongly co-occurred, attributing TCR associations to individual alleles was difficult. Linkage disequilibrium might explain the correlated functional status among segregating V segments, but an unknown experimental factor could not be ruled out. A later analysis found that most CMV-associated TCR beta chains appeared HLA-restricted, with HLA associations seemingly driven largely by CMV exposure. A later analysis reported that several top co-occurrence clusters appeared linked to parvovirus B19, influenza, CMV and Epstein-Barr virus. The sequencing pipeline was judged likely to have produced a cluster of highly shared sequence variants as a technical artifact. In a later analysis, the rate of TCR association differed among HLA loci, with DRB1 alleles having the most associated TCRs and HLA-C alleles having the fewest. In vitro tests confirmed that a few of the cytomegalovirus-associated TCR beta chains recognize cytomegalovirus antigens. It was suggested by the authors that the approach could potentially be generalized to other disease states and immunological phenotypes. Across donors, most TCR sequences were observed very rarely, whereas some public TCRs were present in many individuals. A further reported finding was that TCR beta sequences accurately predicted the HLA-A and HLA-B alleles for most subjects in the first cohort.

Trimming removed 3 bases from V and 7 bases from J, leaving 19 bases between the germline ends. The CDR3 spans 16 residues, from the cysteine through the phenylalanine. Here the CDR3 DNA is all that survives: 48 bases in frame from base 1. According to the germline V gene (reference sequence), CDR1 reads LNHDA and CDR2 reads SQIVND. The library was produced with the immunoSEQ multiplex PCR assay. A mixture of 60 forward primers for TCR Vbeta segments and 13 reverse primers for TCR Jbeta segments was used in the multiplex PCR. Amplification of the CDR3 region of rearranged TCR beta genes was performed with a multiplex PCR assay on genomic DNA. Amplified TCR beta libraries were sequenced as 87-base-pair reads on the Illumina HiSeq System. As for the authors' bioinformatics: Across the 670 or so repertoires, a later analysis counted around 80 million unique TCR beta chains, around 11 million of which were shared by at least two donors. To remove PCR and sequencing errors, raw reads were error-corrected and collapsed into unique sequences using a nearest-neighbor algorithm that merged closely related sequences. CDR3 sequences were aligned to IMGT reference sequences to assign V, D and J gene segments. For a sequence to be retained, at least a six-nucleotide match to both a V gene segment and a J gene segment was required. Rearrangements were called productive when the CDR3 lacked stop codons and stayed in frame with V and J; all others were non-productive. CDR3 was defined by IMGT convention, running from the second conserved V-encoded cysteine to the conserved J-encoded phenylalanine. In an earlier analysis of 500 to 650 of the donors, sequences lacking an unambiguous match to a single V gene segment were excluded. In an earlier analysis of approximately 550 of the donors, V segments were called functional above 56.7% productive rearrangements and were called segregating when the between-donor standard deviation exceeded 5%. A statistical classification framework was built for diagnosing cytomegalovirus status from the catalog of TCR beta chain sequences. In a later analysis, V and J genes were assigned by comparing TCR nucleotide sequences against IMGT/GENE-DB human TR gene sequences. The TCRdist pipeline was used in a later analysis to assign CDR3 sequences and most-parsimonious VDJ recombination scenarios. A later analysis defined each TCR beta chain by its CDR3 amino acid sequence plus V-gene family, and excluded reads lacking a unique V-gene family. A later analysis removed nearly 600 highly shared, low-generation-probability nucleotide sequences to deal with suspected cross-contamination and a sequencing artifact. In a later analysis, a clonal expansion index was calculated for each public chain from normalized within-repertoire ranks of inferred template counts. Generation probabilities in a later analysis came from a VDJ recombination model fitted to out-of-frame rearrangements, and those results were checked against IGoR. In a later analysis, hypergeometric tests were used to score TCR-TCR, TCR-HLA and TCR-CMV co-occurrence, with a repertoire-size bias correction applied to TCR pairs. To estimate false discovery rates, a later analysis permuted the HLA or CMV assignments 20 times. In a later analysis, co-occurring TCRs were grouped using DBSCAN, and TCRdist sequence similarity was added for clustering within HLA-allele-positive subsets. Repertoires with fewer than 30,000 or more than 120,000 public chains, plus five repertoires with anomalous nucleotide sharing, were excluded from co-occurrence clustering. In TCRdb, the immuneACCESS table is reduced to in-frame sequences with V and J assigned. These tables do not hold every clone; where another copy was compared, an unresolved V gene accounts for under half, and the others remain unexplained. That table gives V, J and clone size, and the DNA gave D and trimming. The sample data list more than 200,000 clones, and about 83% of these were observed just once. The ten top clones hold about 1.4% of the sample.

The cohort consisted of 650 to 700 healthy bone marrow donors. At the time of sampling, all cohort members were nominally healthy, though unrecorded immune exposures were likely present. The donor was CMV seronegative and belonged to the group of over 350 seronegative cohort members. A peripheral blood sample was provided by each donor, and peripheral blood mononuclear cells were used for TCR beta sequencing. Genomic DNA was extracted from the blood cell samples with the Qiagen DNeasy Blood Extraction Kit. On this clone itself: Its antigen remains undetermined. Per-base quality was not reported, and no clone a single base away is much larger than it.

This TCR derives from a girl aged 10 to 17 in good health and CMV-seronegative. The sequenced material came from PBMCs. This chain joins TRBV19 to TRBJ2-4; TRBD2 might be the D gene, on 6 matching bases. The CDR3 sequence is CASSIGLGRSGNIQYF. The DNA sequence is as follows: TGTGCCAGTAGTATCGGGCTCGGGAGATCAGGCAACATTCAGTACTTC. The variable domain in full, with residues beyond the CDR3 obtained from the reference TRBV19 and TRBJ2-4 genes, is DGGITQSPKYLFRKEGQNVTLSCEQNLNHDAMYWYRQDPGQGLRLIYYSQIVNDFQKGDIAEGYSVSREKKESFPLTVTSAQKNPTAFYLCASSIGLGRSGNIQYFGAGTRLSVL.